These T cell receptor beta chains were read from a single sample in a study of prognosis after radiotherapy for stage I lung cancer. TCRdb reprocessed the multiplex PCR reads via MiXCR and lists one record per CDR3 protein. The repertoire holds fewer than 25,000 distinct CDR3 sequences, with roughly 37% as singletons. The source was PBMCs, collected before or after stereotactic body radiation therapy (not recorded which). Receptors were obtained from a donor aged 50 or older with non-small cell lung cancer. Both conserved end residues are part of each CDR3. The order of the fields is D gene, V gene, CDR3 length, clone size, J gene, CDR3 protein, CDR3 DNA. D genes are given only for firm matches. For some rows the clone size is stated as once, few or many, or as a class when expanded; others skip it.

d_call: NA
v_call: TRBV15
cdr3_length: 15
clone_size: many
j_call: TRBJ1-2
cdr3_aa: CATSRDWGANYGYTF
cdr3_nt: TGTGCCACCAGCAGAGATTGGGGGGCCAACTATGGCTACACCTTC

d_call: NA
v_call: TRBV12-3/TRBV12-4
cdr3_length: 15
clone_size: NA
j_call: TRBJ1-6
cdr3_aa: CASSSVAGRNSPLHF
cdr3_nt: TGTGCCAGCAGCTCGGTCGCAGGGAGGAACTCACCCCTCCACTTT

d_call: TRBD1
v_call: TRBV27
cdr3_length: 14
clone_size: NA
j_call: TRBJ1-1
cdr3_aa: CANKMTGDNTEASF
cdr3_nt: TGTGCCAACAAGATGACAGGGGACAATACTGAAGCTTCCTTT

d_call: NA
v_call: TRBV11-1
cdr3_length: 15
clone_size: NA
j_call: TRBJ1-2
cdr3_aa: CASSYLSIQANGYTF
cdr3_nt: TGTGCCAGCAGCTATCTAAGTATACAGGCGAATGGCTACACCTTC

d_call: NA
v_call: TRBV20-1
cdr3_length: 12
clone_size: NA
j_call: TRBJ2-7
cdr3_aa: CSGEKRYYEQYF
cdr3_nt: TGCAGTGGGGAGAAGCGATACTACGAGCAGTACTTC

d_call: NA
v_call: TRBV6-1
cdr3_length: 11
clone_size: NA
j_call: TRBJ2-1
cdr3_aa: CASSMGSEQFF
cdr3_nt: TGTGCCAGCAGTATGGGCTCAGAGCAGTTCTTC

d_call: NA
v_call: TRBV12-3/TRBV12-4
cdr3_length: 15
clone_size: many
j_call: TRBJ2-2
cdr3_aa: CASSPGPRNTGELFF
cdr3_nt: TGTGCCAGCAGTCCGGGACCGAGAAACACCGGGGAGCTGTTTTTT

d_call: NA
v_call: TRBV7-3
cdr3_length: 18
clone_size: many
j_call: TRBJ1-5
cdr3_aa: CASSPRPSPTEDNQPQHF
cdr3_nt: TGTGCCAGCAGCCCCCGACCCTCCCCAACCGAAGACAATCAGCCCCAGCATTTT

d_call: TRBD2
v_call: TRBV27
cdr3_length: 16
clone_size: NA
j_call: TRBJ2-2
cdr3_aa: CASSMLAGAGTGELFF
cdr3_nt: TGTGCCAGCAGTATGCTAGCGGGAGCGGGCACCGGGGAGCTGTTTTTT

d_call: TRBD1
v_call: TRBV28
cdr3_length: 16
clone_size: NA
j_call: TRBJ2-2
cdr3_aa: CASSFLPGQSTGELFF
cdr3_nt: TGTGCCAGCAGTTTCTTACCGGGACAGTCGACCGGGGAGCTGTTTTTT

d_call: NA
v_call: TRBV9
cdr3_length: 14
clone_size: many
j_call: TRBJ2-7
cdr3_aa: CASSVGWGSYEQYF
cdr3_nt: TGTGCCAGCAGCGTAGGGTGGGGGTCCTACGAGCAGTACTTC

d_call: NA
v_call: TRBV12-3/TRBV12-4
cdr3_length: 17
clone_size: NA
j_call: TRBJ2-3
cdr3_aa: CASSFKASVSRAYTQYF
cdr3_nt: TGTGCCAGCAGTTTTAAGGCTAGCGTGTCGAGGGCATATACGCAGTATTTT

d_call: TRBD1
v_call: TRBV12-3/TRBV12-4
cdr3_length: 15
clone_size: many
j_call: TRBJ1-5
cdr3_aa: CASRSTDRVNQPQHF
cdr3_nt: TGTGCCAGCAGATCAACCGACAGGGTCAATCAGCCCCAGCATTTT

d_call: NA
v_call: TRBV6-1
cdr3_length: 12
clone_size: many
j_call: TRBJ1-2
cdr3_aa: CASISRHYGYTF
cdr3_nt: TGTGCCAGCATAAGCAGACACTATGGCTACACCTTC

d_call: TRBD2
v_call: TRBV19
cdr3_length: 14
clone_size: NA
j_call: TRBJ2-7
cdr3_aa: CATQARGLSYDQYF
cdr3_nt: TGTGCCACCCAGGCCCGGGGACTATCCTACGACCAGTACTTC

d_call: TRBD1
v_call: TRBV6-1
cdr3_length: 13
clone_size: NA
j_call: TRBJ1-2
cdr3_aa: CASRQGGLDGYTF
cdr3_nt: TGTGCCAGCAGACAGGGGGGTTTAGATGGCTACACCTTC

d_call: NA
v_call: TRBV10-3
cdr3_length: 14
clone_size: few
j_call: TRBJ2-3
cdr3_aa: CAIKRGLSADTQYF
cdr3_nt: TGTGCCATCAAGCGAGGACTTAGCGCAGATACGCAGTATTTT

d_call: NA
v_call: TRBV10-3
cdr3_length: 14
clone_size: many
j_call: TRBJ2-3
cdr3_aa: CAISAGLSTDTQYF
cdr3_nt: TGTGCCATCAGTGCAGGGCTTAGCACAGATACGCAGTATTTT

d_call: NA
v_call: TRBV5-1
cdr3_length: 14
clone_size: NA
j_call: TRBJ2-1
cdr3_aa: CASSRGAGHNEQFF
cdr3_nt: TGCGCCAGCAGCCGGGGGGCGGGGCACAATGAGCAGTTCTTC

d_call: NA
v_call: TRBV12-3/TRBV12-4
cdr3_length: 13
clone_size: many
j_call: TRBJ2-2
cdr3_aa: CASSFLGTGELFF
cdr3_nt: TGTGCCAGCAGTTTTTTGGGGACCGGGGAGCTGTTTTTT

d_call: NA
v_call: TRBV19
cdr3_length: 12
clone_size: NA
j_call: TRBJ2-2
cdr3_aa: CASSAHTGYLFF
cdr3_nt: TGTGCCAGTAGCGCCCACACCGGGTATCTGTTTTTT

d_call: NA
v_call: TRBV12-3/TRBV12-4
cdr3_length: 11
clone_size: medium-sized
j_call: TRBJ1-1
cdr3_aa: CATKTNTEAFF
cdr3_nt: TGTGCCACCAAGACGAACACTGAAGCTTTCTTT

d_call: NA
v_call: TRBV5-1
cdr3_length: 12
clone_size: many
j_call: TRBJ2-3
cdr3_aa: CASSEGRDTQYF
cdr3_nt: TGCGCCAGCTCCGAAGGAAGAGATACGCAGTATTTT

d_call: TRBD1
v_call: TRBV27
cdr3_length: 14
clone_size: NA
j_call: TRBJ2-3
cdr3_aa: CASRPQGASDTKYF
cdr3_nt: TGTGCCAGCAGACCTCAGGGGGCGTCAGATACGAAGTATTTC

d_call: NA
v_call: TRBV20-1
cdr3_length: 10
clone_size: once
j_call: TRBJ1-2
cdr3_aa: CSAPGVGYTF
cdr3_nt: TGCAGTGCTCCAGGGGTCGGCTACACCTTC

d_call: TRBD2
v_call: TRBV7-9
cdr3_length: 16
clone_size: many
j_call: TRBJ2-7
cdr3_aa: CASSLAGIAGDYEQYF
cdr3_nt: TGTGCCAGCAGCTTAGCCGGTATAGCGGGAGATTACGAGCAGTACTTC

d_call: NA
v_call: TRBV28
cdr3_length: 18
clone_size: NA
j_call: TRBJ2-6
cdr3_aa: CASSLSLFTDSGANVLTF
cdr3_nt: TGTGCCAGCAGTTTATCCCTTTTCACGGACTCTGGGGCCAACGTCCTGACTTTC

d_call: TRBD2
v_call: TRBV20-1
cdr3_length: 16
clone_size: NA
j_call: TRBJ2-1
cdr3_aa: CSAIFASGRSYNEQFF
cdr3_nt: TGCAGTGCTATATTTGCGAGCGGGAGGTCCTACAATGAGCAGTTCTTC

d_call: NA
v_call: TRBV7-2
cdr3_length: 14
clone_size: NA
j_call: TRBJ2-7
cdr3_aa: CASCRGYRSYEQYF
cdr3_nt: TGTGCCAGCTGTAGGGGCTACAGATCCTACGAGCAGTACTTC

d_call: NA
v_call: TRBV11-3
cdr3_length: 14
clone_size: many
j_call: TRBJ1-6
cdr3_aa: CASSLSGNNSPLHF
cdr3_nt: TGTGCCAGCAGCTTGAGTGGGAATAATTCACCCCTCCACTTT

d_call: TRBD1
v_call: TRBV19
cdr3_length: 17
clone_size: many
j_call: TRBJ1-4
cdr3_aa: CASSMRWDRGGNEKLFF
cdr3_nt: TGTGCCAGTAGTATGCGCTGGGACAGGGGAGGAAATGAAAAACTGTTTTTT

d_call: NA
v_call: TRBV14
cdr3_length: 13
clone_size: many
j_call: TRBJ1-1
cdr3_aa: CASSQDRDTEAFF
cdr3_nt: TGTGCCAGCAGCCAAGATCGGGACACTGAAGCTTTCTTT

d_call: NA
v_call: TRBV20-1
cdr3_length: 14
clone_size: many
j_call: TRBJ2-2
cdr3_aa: CSARSTSPTGELFF
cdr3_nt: TGCAGTGCTAGGTCGACTTCCCCCACCGGGGAGCTGTTTTTT

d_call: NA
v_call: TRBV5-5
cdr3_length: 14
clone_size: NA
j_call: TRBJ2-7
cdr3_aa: CASSLTGSPYEQYF
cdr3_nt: TGTGCCAGCAGCTTAACTGGTTCCCCCTACGAGCAGTACTTC

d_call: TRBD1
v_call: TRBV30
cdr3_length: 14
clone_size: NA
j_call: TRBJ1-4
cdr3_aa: CAWTLQGGSKKLFF
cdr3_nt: TGTGCCTGGACCCTACAGGGGGGTAGTAAAAAACTGTTTTTT